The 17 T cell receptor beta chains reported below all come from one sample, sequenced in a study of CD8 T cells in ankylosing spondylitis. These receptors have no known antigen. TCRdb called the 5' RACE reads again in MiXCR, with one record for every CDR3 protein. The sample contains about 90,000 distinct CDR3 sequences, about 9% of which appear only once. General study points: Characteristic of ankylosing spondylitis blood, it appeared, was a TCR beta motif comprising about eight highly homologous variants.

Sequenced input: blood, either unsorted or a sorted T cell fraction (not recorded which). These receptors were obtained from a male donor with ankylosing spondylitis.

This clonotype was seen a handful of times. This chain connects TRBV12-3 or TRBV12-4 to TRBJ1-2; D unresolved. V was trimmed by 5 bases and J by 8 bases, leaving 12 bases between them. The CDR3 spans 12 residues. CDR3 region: CASSHGGSGYTF. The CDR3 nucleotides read TGTGCCAGCAGTCATGGAGGGAGCGGCTACACCTTC.

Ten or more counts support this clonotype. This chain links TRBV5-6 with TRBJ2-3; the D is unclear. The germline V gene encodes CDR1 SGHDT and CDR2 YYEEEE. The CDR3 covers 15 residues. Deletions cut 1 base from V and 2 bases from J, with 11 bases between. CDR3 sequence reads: CASSLNLEFTDTQYF. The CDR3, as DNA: TGTGCCAGCAGCTTGAATCTGGAATTCACAGATACGCAGTATTTT.

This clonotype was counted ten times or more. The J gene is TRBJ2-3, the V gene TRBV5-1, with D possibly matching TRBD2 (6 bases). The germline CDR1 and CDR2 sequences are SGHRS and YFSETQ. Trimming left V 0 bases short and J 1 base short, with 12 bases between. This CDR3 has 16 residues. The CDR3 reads CASSLAGTSGTDTQYF. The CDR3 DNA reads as TGCGCCAGCAGCTTGGCCGGGACTTCGGGCACAGATACGCAGTATTTT.

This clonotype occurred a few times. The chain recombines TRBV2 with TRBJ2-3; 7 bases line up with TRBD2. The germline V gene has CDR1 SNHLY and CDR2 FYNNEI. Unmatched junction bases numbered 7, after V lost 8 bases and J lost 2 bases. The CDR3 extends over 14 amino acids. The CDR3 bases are TGTGCCAGCGGGGACTACCAATACACAGATACGCAGTATTTT. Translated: CASGDYQYTDTQYF.

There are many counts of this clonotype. CDR3 nucleotides: TGTGCCAGTGATGGGGACGGACACTACAATGAGCAGTTCTTC. Residues: CASDGDGHYNEQFF. V gene TRBV12-3 or TRBV12-4 combines with J gene TRBJ2-1; D tentatively reads TRBD1 or TRBD2 (5 bases each). V dropped 9 bases and J dropped 3 bases, with 15 bases sitting between them. This CDR3 has 14 residues.

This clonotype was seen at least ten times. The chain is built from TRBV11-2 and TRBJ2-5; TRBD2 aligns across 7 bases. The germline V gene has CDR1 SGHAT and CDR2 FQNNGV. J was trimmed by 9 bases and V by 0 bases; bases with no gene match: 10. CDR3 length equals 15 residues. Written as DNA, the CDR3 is TGTGCCAGCAGCTTAGATGTTGGTCTCGGGGGGTCCCAGTACTTC. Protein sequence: CASSLDVGLGGSQYF.

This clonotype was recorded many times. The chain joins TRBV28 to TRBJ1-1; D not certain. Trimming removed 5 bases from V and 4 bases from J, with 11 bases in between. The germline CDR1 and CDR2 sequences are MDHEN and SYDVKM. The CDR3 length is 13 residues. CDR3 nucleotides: TGTGCCAGCAGTGGGTTTAGTGGCACTGAAGCTTTCTTT. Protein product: CASSGFSGTEAFF. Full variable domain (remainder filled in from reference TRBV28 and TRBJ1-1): DVKVTQSSRYLVKRTGEKVFLECVQDMDHENMFWYRQDPGLGLRLIYFSYDVKMKEKGDIPEGYSVSREKKERFSLILESASTNQTSMYLCASSGFSGTEAFFGQGTRLTVV.

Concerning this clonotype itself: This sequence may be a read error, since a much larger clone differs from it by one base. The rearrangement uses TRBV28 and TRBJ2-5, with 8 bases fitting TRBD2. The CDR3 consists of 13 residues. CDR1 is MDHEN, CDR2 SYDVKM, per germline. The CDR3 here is CGSSLTSEETQYF. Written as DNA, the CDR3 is TGTGGCAGCAGTTTGACTAGCGAAGAGACCCAGTACTTC.

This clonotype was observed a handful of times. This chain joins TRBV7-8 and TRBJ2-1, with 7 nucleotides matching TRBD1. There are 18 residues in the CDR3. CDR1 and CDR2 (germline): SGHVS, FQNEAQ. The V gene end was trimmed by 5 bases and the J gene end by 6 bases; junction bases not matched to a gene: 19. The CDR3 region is CASSIGPLLIRDSNEQFF. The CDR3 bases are TGTGCCAGCAGCATTGGACCCCTCCTTATCCGGGACAGCAATGAGCAGTTCTTC.

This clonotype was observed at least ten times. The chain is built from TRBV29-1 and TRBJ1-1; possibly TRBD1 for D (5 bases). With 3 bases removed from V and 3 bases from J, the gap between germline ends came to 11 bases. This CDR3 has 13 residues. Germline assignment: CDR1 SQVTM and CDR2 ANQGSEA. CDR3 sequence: CSVDGGWDTEAFF. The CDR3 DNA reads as TGCAGCGTTGACGGGGGTTGGGACACTGAAGCTTTCTTT.

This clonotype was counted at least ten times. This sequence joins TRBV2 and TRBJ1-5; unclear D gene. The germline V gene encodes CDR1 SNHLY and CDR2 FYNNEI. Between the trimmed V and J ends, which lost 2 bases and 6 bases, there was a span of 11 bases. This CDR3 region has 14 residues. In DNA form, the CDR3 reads TGTGCCAGCAGTGAATGGGGATTCGGTCAGCCCCAGCATTTT. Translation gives CASSEWGFGQPQHF.

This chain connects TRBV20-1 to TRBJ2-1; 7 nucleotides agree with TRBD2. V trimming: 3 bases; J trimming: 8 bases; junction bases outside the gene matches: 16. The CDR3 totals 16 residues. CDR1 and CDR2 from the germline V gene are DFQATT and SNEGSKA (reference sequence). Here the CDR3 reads CSARATERDLLDEQFF. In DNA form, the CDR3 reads TGCAGTGCTAGGGCCACGGAGCGGGACCTTCTGGATGAGCAGTTCTTC.

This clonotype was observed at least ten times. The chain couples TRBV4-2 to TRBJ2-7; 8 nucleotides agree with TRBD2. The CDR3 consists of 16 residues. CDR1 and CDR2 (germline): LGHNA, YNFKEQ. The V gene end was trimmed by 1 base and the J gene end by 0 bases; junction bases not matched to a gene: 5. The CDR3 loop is CASSQVPAGDSYEQYF. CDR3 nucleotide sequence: TGTGCCAGCAGCCAAGTACCAGCGGGGGACTCCTACGAGCAGTACTTC.

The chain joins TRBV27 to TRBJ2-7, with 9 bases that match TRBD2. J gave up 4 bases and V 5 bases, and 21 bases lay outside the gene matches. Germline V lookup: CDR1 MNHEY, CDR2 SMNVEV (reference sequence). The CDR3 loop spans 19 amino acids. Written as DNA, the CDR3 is TGTGCCAGCAGTCCACAGCCGGGACTAGCACCGATAGGGTTTTACGAGCAGTACTTC. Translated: CASSPQPGLAPIGFYEQYF.

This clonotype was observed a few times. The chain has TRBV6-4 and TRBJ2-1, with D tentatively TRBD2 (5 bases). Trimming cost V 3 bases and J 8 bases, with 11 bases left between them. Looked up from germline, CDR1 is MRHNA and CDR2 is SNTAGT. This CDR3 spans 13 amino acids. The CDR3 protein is CASSERDMDEQFF. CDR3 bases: TGTGCCAGCAGTGAACGGGATATGGATGAGCAGTTCTTC.

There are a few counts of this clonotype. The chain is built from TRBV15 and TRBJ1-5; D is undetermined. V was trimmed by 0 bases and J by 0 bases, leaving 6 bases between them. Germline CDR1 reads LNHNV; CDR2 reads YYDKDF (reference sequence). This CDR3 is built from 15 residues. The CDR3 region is CATSRDENSNQPQHF. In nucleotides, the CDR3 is TGTGCCACCAGCAGAGACGAGAATAGCAATCAGCCCCAGCATTTT.

CDR3 loop: CASSVGQVMDGYTF. The CDR3 region has the DNA TGTGCCAGCAGCGTAGGACAGGTCATGGATGGCTACACCTTC. The V gene is TRBV9, the J gene TRBJ1-2; possibly TRBD1 for D (6 bases). The length of the CDR3 is 14 residues. Germline CDR1 and CDR2: SGDLS and YYNGEE. Trimming took off 0 bases at V and 6 bases at J, with 12 bases between the two ends.